This is a list of T cell receptor beta chains from one sample in a study of identical twins. A single record per CDR3 protein comes from TCRdb applying MiXCR to the 5' RACE reads. The data contain 200,000 to 300,000 distinct CDR3 sequences, approximately 7% of them seen just once; the ten biggest clones take up 3.5% to 4%. These same records also appear under a second study, on yellow fever vaccine responses in identical twins.

Sequencing was done on a sample of memory (CD45RO+) T cells sorted from blood. These receptors were obtained from a woman aged 18-35 years in good health. The CDR3 runs from the conserved cysteine through the conserved F or W. The D gene is left open where the match is weak. The listing skips clone size in some rows; elsewhere it reads once, few, many or a size class.

.	TRBJ2-1	TRBV3-1	TRBD2	17	TGTGCCAGCAGCCTCGGACTAGCGGGAGTCCTCTACAATGAGCAGTTCTTC	CASSLGLAGVLYNEQFF
.	TRBJ1-6	TRBV4-1	.	15	TGCGCCAGCAGCCAAGTCGGGACATCTAATTCACCCCTCCACTTT	CASSQVGTSNSPLHF
.	TRBJ2-7	TRBV4-2	.	16	TGTGCCAGCAGCCAAGACGCGGTAGCGGCACCCTACGAGCAGTACTTC	CASSQDAVAAPYEQYF
many	TRBJ2-1	TRBV24-1	.	17	TGTGCCACCAGTGATCAACAGGGGGGGGATTCCTACAATGAGCAGTTCTTC	CATSDQQGGDSYNEQFF
few	TRBJ1-4	TRBV9	.	13	TGTGCCAGCAGCGTAGGGCGGTCTGAAAAACTGTTTTTT	CASSVGRSEKLFF
many	TRBJ2-1	TRBV1	.	15	TGCACCAGCAGCCAAGTACGAGTCGGGACTAGCGGGATTCGGTTC	CTSSQVRVGTSGIRF
.	TRBJ1-2	TRBV6-5	TRBD1	14	TGTGCCAGCAGTTCGGACAGGGGGCTGGATGGCTACACCTTC	CASSSDRGLDGYTF
many	TRBJ2-2	TRBV7-9	TRBD2	17	TGTGCCAGCAGCTCCACCAGGACTAGCGGAAACACCGGGGAGCTGTTTTTT	CASSSTRTSGNTGELFF
few	TRBJ2-1	TRBV20-1	.	15	TGCAGTGCTAGAGGGCCTGCGGGCGTAGGGAATGAGCAGTTCTTC	CSARGPAGVGNEQFF
.	TRBJ2-1	TRBV7-8	TRBD2	16	TGTGCCAGCAGCTTCACCGGGACTAGCGGGATAAATGAGCAGTTCTTC	CASSFTGTSGINEQFF
many	TRBJ1-1	TRBV12-3/TRBV12-4	.	13	TGTGCCAGCAGTTCGGGGATGAACACTGAAGCTTTCTTT	CASSSGMNTEAFF
many	TRBJ2-7	TRBV6-2/TRBV6-3	TRBD2	15	TGTGCCAGCAGTTACGCGGGCGGGGGAGCCTACGAGCAGTACTTC	CASSYAGGGAYEQYF
many	TRBJ1-1	TRBV12-3/TRBV12-4	.	13	TGTGCCAGCACTTTGAACGGGGGCACTGAAGCTTTCTTT	CASTLNGGTEAFF
.	TRBJ1-5	TRBV24-1	TRBD1	15	TGTGCCACCAGTGAGTCCGGGACAGGGGATCAGCCCCAGCATTTT	CATSESGTGDQPQHF
.	TRBJ2-5	TRBV4-2	.	15	TGTGCCAGCAGCCAAGAAGCGGGACAGCAAGAGACCCAGTACTTC	CASSQEAGQQETQYF
.	TRBJ2-2	TRBV20-1	.	14	TGCAGTGCTAGAGTGACCGAGGGCCCCGGGGAGCTGTTTTTT	CSARVTEGPGELFF
few	TRBJ1-5	TRBV7-8	.	14	TGTGCCAGCAGCTGGGACCGAGATTCGTCAGCCCAGCATTTT	CASSWDRDSSAQHF
.	TRBJ2-1	TRBV6-1	TRBD1	15	TGTGCCAGCATCCAAAGTCGTCAGGGGGCCGGTGAGCAGTTCTTC	CASIQSRQGAGEQFF
.	TRBJ2-1	TRBV27	.	11	TGTGCCAGCAGGGCACGGGGGGCCGAGTTCTTC	CASRARGAEFF